Detailed here is one T cell receptor beta chain. This clone showed up just a few times. The specificity of this receptor is unknown. No quality values exist for individual bases; no much larger clone is one base distant. V is pared back by 6 bases and J by 2 bases, with 16 bases lying between the germline termini. The CDR1 and CDR2 encoded by the germline V gene (reference sequence) are LNHDA and SQIVND. Its CDR3 holds 15 amino acids, cysteine through phenylalanine. The read is trimmed to its CDR3 DNA, 45 bases read in frame from base 1. The entry originates in a study of lymphopenia after photon versus proton radiotherapy (dated by TCRdb to between 2019 and 2020). A note on the overall study: The immunological effects of photon versus proton radiation therapy were compared in patients with gastrointestinal tumors who developed high-grade lymphopenia. The study was designed to characterize how the impact on the immune system differs between the two radiation modalities. The cohort comprised 20 to 25 patients with gastrointestinal tumors who received either photon or proton therapy and then developed lymphopenia.

Library creation used the immunoSEQ multiplex PCR assay. Deep sequencing of rearranged TCR beta loci, alongside multiparametric flow cytometry, was used to profile T cell repertoires. TCRdb provides this immuneACCESS table in a form limited to in-frame rearrangements. Some clones are lacking; in checked studies, under half of them reflect an unresolved V gene, and why the rest are absent is not known. In all, the sample holds 150,000 or so clones, and about nine tenths of those were seen once. In total, the top ten clones hold around 4.5% of the sample. Paper-wide results and their limitations: After the lymphocyte count nadir, photon-treated repertoires showed oligoclonal expansion, especially of CD8+ Temra cells, which drove the drop in diversity. During treatment, patients who received photon therapy lost naive T cells and TCR diversity and gained effector/memory populations, whereas patients who received proton therapy remained relatively stable. Across the cohort, an inverse correlation was found between a larger post-nadir drop in TCR diversity and overall survival time among patients who died. The authors looked at the survival association only in patients who died, and they framed better survival with proton therapy as a possibility rather than a demonstrated result.

Material: peripheral blood, obtained from a patient treated with photon-based radiotherapy. This sequence uses TRBV19 and TRBJ1-2; there is no confident call for the D gene. This clonotype was sampled from a man over 45 with gastric cancer. The DNA is TGTGCCAGTAGCATAACGGGCTACAAGAACTATGGCTACACCTTC. Translated, it reads CASSITGYKNYGYTF.